This T cell receptor (beta chain) was observed in a study of cytomegalovirus exposure and HLA in healthy donors. Concerning this clone: Its antigen remains unidentified.

Donors were ostensibly healthy at sampling, although undocumented immune exposures were probable. The V end was cut by 0 bases, the J end by 7 bases, with 15 bases between. CDR3 length: 15 amino acids. Per the germline V gene, CDR1 is MGHRA and CDR2 is YSYEKL. Study outcomes and limitations: A later analysis found most CMV-associated TCR beta chains apparently HLA-restricted. Reported performance of the classifier showed diagnosis of cytomegalovirus status with high specificity and sensitivity. In a later analysis, TCR beta V- and J-gene trimming was associated with a missense DCLRE1C variant.

A multiplex PCR was run with 60 Vbeta primers and 13 Jbeta primers. TCRdb's copy holds only in-frame clones and misses some; the assay was immunoSEQ multiplex PCR. The table lists 160,000 or so clones, around 90% of them singletons. The chain combines TRBV4-1 with TRBJ1-2; a possible D gene is TRBD1 (5 bases). The specimen sequenced was PBMCs. This sequence originates from a woman in her 30s in good health and CMV-seronegative. The CDR3 sequence: CASSQDNPYRGGYTF. In DNA form, the CDR3 reads TGCGCCAGCAGCCAAGATAACCCATATAGGGGTGGCTACACCTTC.